This TCR beta chain was recovered during a study of shared clonotypes between healthy human individuals. Study findings and constraints: An expected dependence of interdonor clonotype sharing on sequencing depth was noted.

The donors, healthy adults who were HIV-negative, had experienced no recent acute infections or vaccinations. About this clone itself: Its antigen is still unknown.

The CDR3 length is 13 residues. Trimming took 4 bases from V and 7 from J, leaving 14 bases between them. Germline loops: CDR1 SGHVS, CDR2 FQNEAQ. How the authors handled the data: ImmunoSEQ only sent back junction sequences with no quality scores, so filtering was done differently. Method: immunoSEQ multiplex PCR; TCRdb's copy keeps in-frame clones and lacks some. That table supplies the V and J calls and clone size; D and trimming were determined from the DNA. The top ten hold about 12% of the sample, which has 450,000 to 500,000 clones, about 84% seen once. The rearrangement uses TRBV7-8 and TRBJ2-7, with D tentatively TRBD1 (5 bases). The TCR was taken from a woman aged 40 to 50 in good health. Some clones in this sample may be carry-over from other donors' samples. The specimen was PBMCs. The CDR3 DNA reads TGTGCCAGCAGCTCCCAGGGTGATGGAGAGCAGTACTTC. Translated, it gives CASSSQGDGEQYF.